These 17 T cell receptor beta chains were all obtained from the same sample, sequenced in a study of cytomegalovirus exposure and HLA in healthy donors. TCRdb's table, derived via immunoSEQ multiplex PCR, lists solely in-frame clones and lacks some. The sample holds 350,000 or so clones; around 86% are singletons and the top ten take 0.84%. Sequencing used PBMCs. These receptor sequences come from a woman aged 18-35 years in good health and CMV-seronegative.

This clone was observed a few times. V is TRBV6-4 and J is TRBJ1-2, with a tentative D call TRBD1 (5 bases). The CDR3 has 12 amino acids. Trimming took off 1 base at V and 8 bases at J, with 8 bases between the two ends. CDR1 is MRHNA and CDR2 is SNTAGT in the germline V gene. Written as DNA, the CDR3 is TGTGCCAGCAGTGACTGGGGGGTCGGCTACACCTTC. This encodes CASSDWGVGYTF.

This sequence joins TRBV7-9 and TRBJ1-2; the D gene is possibly TRBD1 (5 bases). The CDR3 loop spans 17 amino acids. Germline CDR1 is SEHNR and CDR2 is FQNEAQ (reference sequence). V was trimmed by 1 base and J by 0 bases, leaving 15 bases between them. The CDR3 loop is CASSLGGDVRANYGYTF. The CDR3 DNA sequence: TGTGCCAGCAGCTTAGGGGGGGACGTACGAGCTAACTATGGCTACACCTTC. The variable domain in full, with the rest retrieved from reference TRBV7-9 and TRBJ1-2, is DTGVSQNPRHKITKRGQNVTFRCDPISEHNRLYWYRQTLGQGPEFLTYFQNEAQLEKSRLLSDRFSAERPKGSFSTLEIQRTEQGDSAMYLCASSLGGDVRANYGYTFGSGTRLTVV.

This rearrangement joins TRBV29-1 to TRBJ2-4; a weak D match, TRBD2 (5 bases). Germline assignment: CDR1 SQVTM and CDR2 ANQGSEA. V lost 6 bases, J lost 0 bases, and 12 bases lay in between. The CDR3 is 14 residues long. The CDR3 sequence: CSVTDLGAKNIQYF. The CDR3 coding sequence is TGCAGCGTGACGGACTTGGGAGCCAAAAACATTCAGTACTTC.

The table lists this clone with many counts. CDR3 coding DNA: TGTGCCAGCAGACAAGATGGAAACACCATATATTTT. Its translation: CASRQDGNTIYF. The chain carries TRBV2 and TRBJ1-3; D not certain. The CDR3 totals 12 residues. Trimming cost V 6 bases and J 3 bases, with 6 bases left between them. Per the germline V gene, CDR1 is SNHLY and CDR2 is FYNNEI. Full variable domain (outside the CDR3, taken from reference TRBV2 and TRBJ1-3): EPEVTQTPSHQVTQMGQEVILRCVPISNHLYFYWYRQILGQKVEFLVSFYNNEISEKSEIFDDQFSVERPDGSNFTLKIRSTKLEDSAMYFCASRQDGNTIYFGEGSWLTVV.

The rearrangement links TRBV4-1 to TRBJ1-5; 9 bases match TRBD1. The CDR3 is 18 residues long. J gave up 5 bases and V 1 base, and 12 bases lay outside the gene matches. Germline V gene lookup returns CDR1 MGHRA and CDR2 YSYEKL. DNA of the CDR3: TGCGCCAGCAGCCAAGCTGTGGGGGAACAGGGGGCGCATCAGCCCCAGCATTTT. As protein: CASSQAVGEQGAHQPQHF.

This chain uses TRBV6-4 with TRBJ1-5; tentatively, D is TRBD1 (5 bases). CDR3 length: 13 amino acids. V lost 3 bases and J 5 bases, leaving 8 bases between the germline ends. Germline CDR1 and CDR2: MRHNA and SNTAGT. For the CDR3, the DNA is TGTGCCAGCAGTGAACAGGAAGATCAGCCCCAGCATTTT. Its translation: CASSEQEDQPQHF.

The genes are TRBV18 and TRBJ2-5; TRBD1 matches 8 bases. The junction had 7 bases not matched to a gene; V was cut back by 6 bases and J by 1 base. Germline assignment: CDR1 KGHSH and CDR2 LQKENI. The CDR3 length is 15 residues. In DNA, the CDR3 is TGTGCCAGCTCCCATGGACAGGGCTTCCAAGAGACCCAGTACTTC. It encodes CASSHGQGFQETQYF.

This chain links TRBV7-2 with TRBJ2-5, with 10 bases fitting TRBD2. Germline CDR1 reads SGHTA; CDR2 reads FQGNSA. This CDR3 is 16 amino acids long. V was pared by 1 base and J by 5 bases, with 7 bases of the junction left unmatched. The CDR3 is CASSLDLSSGSETQYF. The CDR3 coding sequence is TGTGCCAGCAGCTTAGATTTGTCTAGCGGGAGTGAGACCCAGTACTTC.

The chain links TRBV28 to TRBJ1-1; TRBD1 matches at 8 bases. V shed 5 bases, J shed 0 bases, and the junction held 11 bases outside the gene matches. This CDR3 spans 17 amino acids. Germline V gene sequence: CDR1 MDHEN, CDR2 SYDVKM. CDR3 amino acids: CASSEARDRGVNTEAFF. In nucleotides, the CDR3 is TGTGCCAGCAGTGAGGCGCGTGACAGGGGAGTGAACACTGAAGCTTTCTTT.

The chain couples TRBV2 to TRBJ2-7; 9 bases are shared with TRBD1. The CDR3 is made up of 14 amino acids. V shed 3 bases, J shed 4 bases, and the junction held 4 bases outside the gene matches. The germline gives CDR1 SNHLY, CDR2 FYNNEI. CDR3 amino acids: CASSDYRGPYEQYF. Written as DNA, the CDR3 is TGTGCCAGCAGTGATTACAGGGGGCCGTACGAGCAGTACTTC.

J is TRBJ1-5 and V is TRBV28; D is uncertain. This CDR3 region has 17 residues. In germline, CDR1 is MDHEN, CDR2 SYDVKM. Trimming took 1 base from V and 2 from J, leaving 15 bases between them. CDR3 region: CASSLSPQDIGNQPQHF. The CDR3 DNA is TGTGCCAGCAGTTTATCCCCGCAAGACATTGGCAATCAGCCCCAGCATTTT.

V gene TRBV7-9 combines with J gene TRBJ2-6; 8 nucleotides agree with TRBD2. The V and J ends lost 3 bases and 11 bases, in that order; junction bases with no gene match: 12. The CDR3 is 16 residues long. Germline CDR1 and CDR2: SEHNR and FQNEAQ (reference sequence). The CDR3 loop is CASSLGRGGLVDVLTF. CDR3 DNA sequence: TGTGCCAGCAGCTTGGGCCGTGGGGGACTAGTAGACGTCCTGACTTTC. Based on the CDR3 plus reference TRBV7-9 and TRBJ2-6, the full variable domain is DTGVSQNPRHKITKRGQNVTFRCDPISEHNRLYWYRQTLGQGPEFLTYFQNEAQLEKSRLLSDRFSAERPKGSFSTLEIQRTEQGDSAMYLCASSLGRGGLVDVLTFGAGSRLTVL.

The chain employs TRBV27 and TRBJ2-2; the D gene is possibly TRBD2 (5 bases). Trimming pared 6 bases from V and 1 base from J, leaving 15 bases between. In germline, CDR1 is MNHEY, CDR2 SMNVEV (reference sequence). The CDR3 has 16 residues. The DNA for the CDR3 is TGTGCCAGCAGCGCACTGGGGAGCTGGAACACCGGGGAGCTGTTTTTT. Protein: CASSALGSWNTGELFF.

For this clone: Additional DNA sequences in this sample encode the identical CDR3. The chain uses TRBV5-1 and TRBJ1-1, with D maybe TRBD1 (6 bases). CDR3 length: 14 amino acids. Between the trimmed V and J ends, which lost 0 bases and 4 bases, there was a span of 10 bases. The germline gives CDR1 SGHRS, CDR2 YFSETQ. The CDR3 spells CASSLAGVGTEAFF. The CDR3 nucleotides read TGCGCCAGCAGCTTGGCAGGGGTGGGCACTGAAGCTTTCTTT.

The rearrangement joins TRBV27 to TRBJ2-1, with 11 bases that match TRBD2. The germline V gene encodes CDR1 MNHEY and CDR2 SMNVEV (reference sequence). The CDR3 length is 18 residues. J was trimmed by 9 bases and V by 6 bases; bases with no gene match: 19. CDR3 sequence: CASRPRWGLAEGGVEQFF. CDR3 sequence (DNA): TGTGCCAGCAGACCCCGGTGGGGACTAGCGGAGGGGGGGGTTGAGCAGTTCTTC.

This sequence joins TRBV27 and TRBJ1-5; no clear D gene. V dropped 6 bases and J dropped 0 bases, with 15 bases sitting between them. CDR3 size: 16 residues. Germline V gene lookup returns CDR1 MNHEY and CDR2 SMNVEV (reference sequence). In nucleotides, the CDR3 is TGTGCCAGCAGCACAAGGGAGGCATATAGCAATCAGCCCCAGCATTTT. This encodes CASSTREAYSNQPQHF.

The chain uses TRBV19 and TRBJ2-7, with D perhaps TRBD1 (5 bases). The CDR3 spans 15 residues. Germline loops: CDR1 LNHDA, CDR2 SQIVND (reference sequence). The V end lost 2 bases, the J end lost 2 bases, and 13 bases lay between the germline ends. CDR3 in DNA: TGTGCCAGTAGTATACCCGACAGACCAACCTACGAGCAGTACTTC. Translation gives CASSIPDRPTYEQYF.